The T cell receptor (beta chain) described here comes from a study of blood T cell repertoires in COVID-19. As for the study in general: Italy, Spain and the United States were the sources of the convalescent and acute COVID-19 samples. T cells, B-cell-depleted T cells, or PBMCs supplied cDNA or gDNA.

Per the original data handling: Estimation of nucleated cell counts was performed using reference gene primer amplification. Sequencing used immunoSEQ multiplex PCR; TCRdb keeps in-frame clones, though not all of them. That table gives V, J and clone size, and the DNA gave D and trimming. Of some 95,000 clones in the sample, 80% to 90% were seen once. CDR1 is MDHEN and CDR2 is SYDVKM in the germline V gene. The V and J ends lost 8 bases and 4 bases, in that order; junction bases with no gene match: 16. This CDR3 region has 16 residues. The sequence derives from a man aged 80 or over with active or convalescent COVID-19. This chain uses TRBV28 with TRBJ2-5; 7 positions match TRBD1. The sample taken for sequencing was peripheral blood. CDR3 coding DNA: TGTGCCAGCGCAACTCGGCTGGACAGGTTGAGAGAGACCCAGTACTTC. As protein: CASATRLDRLRETQYF.